A selection of T cell receptor beta chains follows, all from one sample in a study of cytomegalovirus exposure and HLA in healthy donors. Method: immunoSEQ multiplex PCR; TCRdb's copy keeps in-frame clones and lacks some. The data show over 150,000 clones, 75% to 85% seen once. The material sequenced was PBMCs. The origin of the receptors is a woman between 45 and 65 years old in good health and CMV-seronegative. Both conserved end residues are part of each CDR3. Each record gives: clone size, D gene, CDR3 length, V gene, J gene, CDR3 protein, CDR3 DNA. The D gene is left open where the match is weak. Only some rows state a clone size, as once, few, many or a class for expanded clones.

clone_size: -; d_call: TRBD1; cdr3_length: 13; v_call: TRBV9; j_call: TRBJ2-7; cdr3_aa: CASSPGTGGEQYF; cdr3_nt: TGTGCCAGCAGCCCAGGGACAGGGGGTGAGCAGTACTTC
clone_size: -; d_call: TRBD1; cdr3_length: 15; v_call: TRBV7-2; j_call: TRBJ1-2; cdr3_aa: CASSFTSDRDYGYTF; cdr3_nt: TGTGCCAGCAGCTTCACAAGCGACAGGGATTATGGCTACACCTTC
clone_size: -; d_call: TRBD1; cdr3_length: 15; v_call: TRBV4-3; j_call: TRBJ2-1; cdr3_aa: CASSSDRGRHNEQFF; cdr3_nt: TGCGCCAGCAGCTCGGACAGGGGGCGTCACAATGAGCAGTTCTTC
clone_size: -; d_call: -; cdr3_length: 15; v_call: TRBV4-2; j_call: TRBJ1-1; cdr3_aa: CASSLRREKNTEAFF; cdr3_nt: TGTGCCAGCAGCCTAAGGCGGGAAAAGAACACTGAAGCTTTCTTT
clone_size: -; d_call: -; cdr3_length: 14; v_call: TRBV27; j_call: TRBJ1-1; cdr3_aa: CASRPDRTNTEAFF; cdr3_nt: TGTGCCAGCAGACCTGACAGAACGAACACTGAAGCTTTCTTT
clone_size: -; d_call: -; cdr3_length: 13; v_call: TRBV28; j_call: TRBJ2-4; cdr3_aa: CASSFLDTDIQYF; cdr3_nt: TGTGCCAGCAGTTTTTTGGACACAGACATTCAGTACTTC
clone_size: -; d_call: -; cdr3_length: 14; v_call: TRBV11-2; j_call: TRBJ2-7; cdr3_aa: CASSLSRPSYEQYF; cdr3_nt: TGTGCCAGCAGCTTATCTAGGCCCTCCTACGAGCAGTACTTC
clone_size: -; d_call: TRBD2; cdr3_length: 16; v_call: TRBV2; j_call: TRBJ2-1; cdr3_aa: CASSEAGLANYNEQFF; cdr3_nt: TGTGCCAGCAGTGAAGCGGGACTAGCGAACTACAATGAGCAGTTCTTC
clone_size: -; d_call: -; cdr3_length: 13; v_call: TRBV9; j_call: TRBJ2-1; cdr3_aa: CASSVADYNEQFF; cdr3_nt: TGTGCCAGCAGCGTAGCAGATTACAATGAGCAGTTCTTC
clone_size: -; d_call: -; cdr3_length: 15; v_call: TRBV29-1; j_call: TRBJ1-5; cdr3_aa: CSVTTGPYSNQPQHF; cdr3_nt: TGCAGCGTTACGACAGGACCCTATAGCAATCAGCCCCAGCATTTT
clone_size: -; d_call: TRBD2; cdr3_length: 16; v_call: TRBV5-4; j_call: TRBJ2-2; cdr3_aa: CASSSNGGGNTGELFF; cdr3_nt: TGTGCCAGCAGCTCGAACGGGGGGGGGAACACCGGGGAGCTGTTTTTT
clone_size: -; d_call: -; cdr3_length: 16; v_call: TRBV6-5; j_call: TRBJ1-5; cdr3_aa: CASSYAAAYSNQPQHF; cdr3_nt: TGTGCCAGCAGTTACGCGGCAGCATATAGCAATCAGCCCCAGCATTTT
clone_size: -; d_call: TRBD1; cdr3_length: 14; v_call: TRBV9; j_call: TRBJ1-2; cdr3_aa: CASSAPGGQYGYTF; cdr3_nt: TGTGCCAGCAGCGCCCCCGGGGGACAGTATGGCTACACCTTC
clone_size: -; d_call: TRBD2; cdr3_length: 15; v_call: TRBV10-3; j_call: TRBJ2-3; cdr3_aa: CAISGGVLGTDTQYF; cdr3_nt: TGTGCCATCAGCGGGGGGGTACTAGGCACAGATACGCAGTATTTT
clone_size: few; d_call: -; cdr3_length: 15; v_call: TRBV6-5; j_call: TRBJ2-1; cdr3_aa: CASSRSEVAVNEQFF; cdr3_nt: TGTGCCAGCAGTCGGAGCGAGGTAGCGGTCAATGAGCAGTTCTTC
clone_size: -; d_call: TRBD1; cdr3_length: 14; v_call: TRBV18; j_call: TRBJ2-7; cdr3_aa: CASSPGTELYEQYF; cdr3_nt: TGTGCCAGCTCACCGGGGACAGAACTCTACGAGCAGTACTTC
clone_size: few; d_call: -; cdr3_length: 14; v_call: TRBV7-8; j_call: TRBJ1-4; cdr3_aa: CASSFRGGREKLFF; cdr3_nt: TGTGCCAGCAGCTTTAGGGGAGGACGGGAAAAACTGTTTTTT
clone_size: -; d_call: TRBD1; cdr3_length: 15; v_call: TRBV9; j_call: TRBJ1-2; cdr3_aa: CASSVGDRPSAGYTF; cdr3_nt: TGTGCCAGCAGCGTGGGGGACAGACCCTCGGCGGGCTACACCTTC
clone_size: few; d_call: TRBD1; cdr3_length: 15; v_call: TRBV5-4; j_call: TRBJ1-6; cdr3_aa: CASSLGQGYGSPLHF; cdr3_nt: TGTGCCAGCAGCTTGGGACAGGGGTACGGATCACCCCTCCACTTT
clone_size: once; d_call: TRBD1; cdr3_length: 15; v_call: TRBV28; j_call: TRBJ2-5; cdr3_aa: CASSSGQGEAETQYF; cdr3_nt: TGTGCCAGCAGTTCAGGACAGGGGGAGGCGGAGACCCAGTACTTC
clone_size: once; d_call: -; cdr3_length: 14; v_call: TRBV7-2; j_call: TRBJ2-1; cdr3_aa: CASSSFSSYNEQFF; cdr3_nt: TGTGCCAGCAGCTCGTTCAGCTCCTACAATGAGCAGTTCTTC
clone_size: -; d_call: -; cdr3_length: 13; v_call: TRBV7-9; j_call: TRBJ1-1; cdr3_aa: CASSRDQGGAAFF; cdr3_nt: TGTGCCAGCAGCCGCGACCAAGGGGGGGCGGCTTTCTTT
clone_size: few; d_call: -; cdr3_length: 12; v_call: TRBV30; j_call: TRBJ2-7; cdr3_aa: CAWSKGAYEQYF; cdr3_nt: TGTGCCTGGAGTAAGGGGGCCTACGAGCAGTACTTC
clone_size: few; d_call: -; cdr3_length: 13; v_call: TRBV7-2; j_call: TRBJ1-2; cdr3_aa: CASSPGSQRGYTF; cdr3_nt: TGTGCCAGCAGCCCGGGTTCCCAGAGGGGCTACACCTTC
clone_size: -; d_call: TRBD2; cdr3_length: 14; v_call: TRBV28; j_call: TRBJ2-3; cdr3_aa: CASSRAGRGDTQYF; cdr3_nt: TGTGCCAGCAGTCGAGCGGGACGGGGGGATACGCAGTATTTT
clone_size: -; d_call: TRBD1; cdr3_length: 12; v_call: TRBV7-2; j_call: TRBJ1-2; cdr3_aa: CASREDREGYTF; cdr3_nt: TGTGCCAGCAGGGAGGACAGGGAGGGCTACACCTTC
clone_size: few; d_call: -; cdr3_length: 13; v_call: TRBV7-9; j_call: TRBJ2-2; cdr3_aa: CASSPLDTGELFF; cdr3_nt: TGTGCCAGCAGCCCGTTAGACACCGGGGAGCTGTTTTTT
clone_size: few; d_call: -; cdr3_length: 16; v_call: TRBV9; j_call: TRBJ1-1; cdr3_aa: CASSSGHPRGDTEAFF; cdr3_nt: TGTGCCAGCAGCTCGGGACACCCCCGAGGAGACACTGAAGCTTTCTTT
clone_size: -; d_call: -; cdr3_length: 15; v_call: TRBV4-1; j_call: TRBJ2-1; cdr3_aa: CASSQEDDRHNEQFF; cdr3_nt: TGCGCCAGCAGCCAAGAAGATGACAGACACAATGAGCAGTTCTTC
clone_size: -; d_call: TRBD1; cdr3_length: 15; v_call: TRBV13; j_call: TRBJ2-1; cdr3_aa: CASSSPGGSYNEQFF; cdr3_nt: TGTGCCAGCAGCTCGCCAGGGGGCTCCTACAATGAGCAGTTCTTC
clone_size: -; d_call: -; cdr3_length: 13; v_call: TRBV6-5; j_call: TRBJ1-1; cdr3_aa: CASIDRMNTEAFF; cdr3_nt: TGTGCCAGCATCGACAGGATGAACACTGAAGCTTTCTTT
clone_size: -; d_call: -; cdr3_length: 15; v_call: TRBV4-3; j_call: TRBJ1-1; cdr3_aa: CASSQDITGRTEAFF; cdr3_nt: TGCGCCAGCAGCCAAGATATAACAGGGAGAACTGAAGCTTTCTTT
clone_size: once; d_call: TRBD2; cdr3_length: 15; v_call: TRBV9; j_call: TRBJ2-2; cdr3_aa: CASRSTSGNTGELFF; cdr3_nt: TGTGCCAGCAGATCGACTAGCGGGAACACCGGGGAGCTGTTTTTT
clone_size: -; d_call: -; cdr3_length: 15; v_call: TRBV5-1; j_call: TRBJ2-1; cdr3_aa: CASSLEGRGIEEQFF; cdr3_nt: TGCGCCAGCAGCTTGGAAGGCAGGGGTATTGAAGAGCAGTTCTTC
clone_size: few; d_call: TRBD2; cdr3_length: 14; v_call: TRBV28; j_call: TRBJ2-7; cdr3_aa: CASSSPAGGYEQYF; cdr3_nt: TGTGCCAGCAGTTCCCCGGCGGGAGGGTACGAGCAGTACTTC
clone_size: -; d_call: -; cdr3_length: 13; v_call: TRBV27; j_call: TRBJ2-5; cdr3_aa: CATHAAGQETQYF; cdr3_nt: TGTGCCACCCACGCCGCGGGTCAAGAGACCCAGTACTTC
clone_size: -; d_call: -; cdr3_length: 13; v_call: TRBV5-6; j_call: TRBJ2-5; cdr3_aa: CASSFAGQGTQYF; cdr3_nt: TGTGCCAGCAGCTTTGCAGGTCAAGGGACCCAGTACTTC
clone_size: -; d_call: -; cdr3_length: 12; v_call: TRBV29-1; j_call: TRBJ2-7; cdr3_aa: CSVVETTSEQYF; cdr3_nt: TGCAGCGTTGTGGAGACCACCTCCGAGCAGTACTTC
clone_size: few; d_call: TRBD2; cdr3_length: 16; v_call: TRBV7-2; j_call: TRBJ2-1; cdr3_aa: CASSFGGGGGAGEQFF; cdr3_nt: TGTGCCAGCAGCTTCGGTGGGGGCGGGGGGGCTGGTGAGCAGTTCTTC
clone_size: -; d_call: TRBD1; cdr3_length: 16; v_call: TRBV12-5; j_call: TRBJ2-2; cdr3_aa: CASGQDRVISTGELFF; cdr3_nt: TGTGCTAGTGGTCAAGACAGGGTAATAAGCACCGGGGAGCTGTTTTTT
clone_size: -; d_call: -; cdr3_length: 16; v_call: TRBV7-9; j_call: TRBJ1-5; cdr3_aa: CASSLGGAGLNQPQHF; cdr3_nt: TGTGCCAGCAGCTTAGGCGGTGCGGGGTTGAATCAGCCCCAGCATTTT
clone_size: -; d_call: TRBD1; cdr3_length: 16; v_call: TRBV18; j_call: TRBJ2-7; cdr3_aa: CASSPPGTAASYEQYF; cdr3_nt: TGTGCCAGCTCACCACCGGGGACAGCCGCATCCTACGAGCAGTACTTC
clone_size: -; d_call: -; cdr3_length: 13; v_call: TRBV11-2; j_call: TRBJ2-5; cdr3_aa: CASSLGVGGTQYF; cdr3_nt: TGTGCCAGCAGCTTAGGTGTCGGGGGGACCCAGTACTTC
clone_size: once; d_call: -; cdr3_length: 13; v_call: TRBV5-1; j_call: TRBJ1-2; cdr3_aa: CASSPPGSYGYTF; cdr3_nt: TGCGCCAGCAGCCCTCCGGGTTCCTATGGCTACACCTTC
clone_size: -; d_call: -; cdr3_length: 13; v_call: TRBV9; j_call: TRBJ1-1; cdr3_aa: CASSQQHNTEAFF; cdr3_nt: TGTGCCAGCAGCCAACAGCACAACACTGAAGCTTTCTTT
clone_size: -; d_call: -; cdr3_length: 15; v_call: TRBV10-3; j_call: TRBJ2-1; cdr3_aa: CAISDRDSTYNEQFF; cdr3_nt: TGTGCCATCAGTGACCGGGACTCCACCTACAATGAGCAGTTCTTC
clone_size: once; d_call: TRBD2; cdr3_length: 14; v_call: TRBV29-1; j_call: TRBJ2-1; cdr3_aa: CSVGGREGPNEQFF; cdr3_nt: TGCAGCGTTGGGGGGCGGGAGGGCCCTAATGAGCAGTTCTTC
clone_size: -; d_call: -; cdr3_length: 13; v_call: TRBV28; j_call: TRBJ1-2; cdr3_aa: CASSTRVGYGYTF; cdr3_nt: TGTGCCAGCAGTACCAGGGTAGGATATGGCTACACCTTC